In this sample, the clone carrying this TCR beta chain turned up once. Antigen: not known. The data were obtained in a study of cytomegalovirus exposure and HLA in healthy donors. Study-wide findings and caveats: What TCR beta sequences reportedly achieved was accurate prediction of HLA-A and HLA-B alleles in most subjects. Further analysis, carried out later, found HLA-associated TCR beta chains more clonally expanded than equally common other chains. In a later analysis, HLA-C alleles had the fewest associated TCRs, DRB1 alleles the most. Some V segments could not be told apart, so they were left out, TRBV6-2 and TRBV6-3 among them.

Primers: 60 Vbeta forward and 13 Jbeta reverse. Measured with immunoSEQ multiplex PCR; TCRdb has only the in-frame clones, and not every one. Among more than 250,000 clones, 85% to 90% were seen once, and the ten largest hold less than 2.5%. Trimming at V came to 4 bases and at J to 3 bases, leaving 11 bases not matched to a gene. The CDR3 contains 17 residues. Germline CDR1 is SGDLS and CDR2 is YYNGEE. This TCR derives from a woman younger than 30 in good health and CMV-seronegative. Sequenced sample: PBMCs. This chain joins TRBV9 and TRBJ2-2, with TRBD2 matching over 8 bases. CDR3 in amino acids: CASSSLGSGGDTGELFF. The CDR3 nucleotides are TGTGCCAGCAGCAGTTTGGGGAGCGGGGGCGACACCGGGGAGCTGTTTTTT.